Each of the 32 T cell receptor beta chains below was sequenced from the same sample in a study of blood T cell repertoires in COVID-19. Measured with immunoSEQ multiplex PCR; TCRdb has only the in-frame clones, and not every one. Of about 110,000 clones in the sample, more than 65% were seen once. Sequencing was done on a sample of peripheral blood. These receptors were obtained from a woman of 80 years or more with active or convalescent COVID-19.

The J gene is TRBJ2-3, the V gene TRBV4-1; D is unclear. The CDR3 covers 15 residues. Germline V CDR1 and CDR2: MGHRA, YSYEKL. Trimming shortened V by 0 bases and J by 8 bases, and 15 bases separated the two germline ends. CDR3 nucleotide sequence: TGCGCCAGCAGCCAAGACCCGGCCAGTCAGCGTACGCAGTATTTT. Translated, it gives CASSQDPASQRTQYF.

V usage is TRBV28 and J usage is TRBJ1-5, with 8 bases fitting TRBD1. The germline gives CDR1 MDHEN, CDR2 SYDVKM. This CDR3 has 15 amino acids. V trimming: 3 bases; J trimming: 6 bases; junction bases outside the gene matches: 7. CDR3 nucleotides: TGTGCCAGCAGTTTGACAGACAGGGGAGGTCAGCCCCAGCATTTT. Its translation: CASSLTDRGGQPQHF.

The chain joins TRBV3-1 (or the pseudogene TRBV3-2) to TRBJ1-1; a possible D gene is TRBD1 (6 bases). Germline values: CDR1 LGHDT, CDR2 YNNKEL (reference sequence). The CDR3 has 13 residues. Trimming shortened V by 1 base and J by 6 bases, and 9 bases separated the two germline ends. The chain's CDR3 is CASSQGTGSEAFF. The CDR3 DNA follows: TGTGCCAGCAGCCAAGGAACAGGGTCTGAAGCTTTCTTT.

This clone occurred once. The chain uses TRBV7-2 and TRBJ2-1; 13 bases match TRBD2. Germline values: CDR1 SGHTA, CDR2 FQGNSA. The CDR3 contains 15 residues. V trimming: 6 bases; J trimming: 8 bases; junction bases outside the gene matches: 7. The CDR3 region is CASRPPGLAGYEQFF. The CDR3 bases are TGTGCCAGCAGGCCTCCGGGACTAGCGGGGTATGAGCAGTTCTTC.

This clone has only one observation. This chain uses TRBV11-2 with TRBJ2-7, with D tentatively TRBD2 (6 bases). The germline V and J ends were trimmed by 1 base and 7 bases, with 14 bases remaining between them. The CDR3 sequence is 14 residues long. Germline V CDR1 and CDR2: SGHAT, FQNNGV. This CDR3 reads CASSLVLGGSEQYF. The CDR3 DNA reads TGTGCCAGCAGCTTAGTCTTGGGGGGATCTGAGCAGTACTTC.

The V and J genes are TRBV10-2 and TRBJ2-5, with 11 bases that match TRBD1. This CDR3 is 14 amino acids long. Germline V CDR1 and CDR2: WSHSY, SAAADI. The ends lost 6 bases at V and 5 bases at J; junction bases unmatched: 5. The CDR3 DNA reads as TGCGCCAGCAGGAGGACAGGGGGCGTGGAGACCCAGTACTTC. Translation: CASRRTGGVETQYF.

The chain has TRBV5-4 and TRBJ2-4; 7 positions match TRBD2. Germline values: CDR1 SGHNT, CDR2 YYREEE (reference sequence). There are 16 residues in the CDR3. J lost 7 bases, V lost 0 bases, and 10 bases had no gene match. The CDR3 sequence is CASSLVAGLGSNIQYF. The CDR3 DNA reads as TGTGCCAGCAGCTTGGTAGCGGGTTTGGGGTCGAACATTCAGTACTTC.

This rearrangement joins TRBV5-4 to TRBJ2-7, with 10 bases aligning to TRBD1. Germline loops: CDR1 SGHNT, CDR2 YYREEE (reference sequence). V was clipped by 2 bases and J by 2 bases; unmatched bases: 4. This CDR3 is built from 15 residues. The CDR3 here is CASSFGQGGTYEQYF. The CDR3 DNA is TGTGCCAGCAGCTTCGGACAGGGGGGGACCTACGAGCAGTACTTC.

The chain couples TRBV5-1 to TRBJ2-1; 8 positions agree with TRBD2. Germline V gene data show CDR1 as SGHRS and CDR2 as YFSETQ. J gave up 6 bases and V 1 base, and 12 bases lay outside the gene matches. This CDR3 has 17 amino acids. CDR3 DNA sequence: TGCGCCAGCAGCTTGTTAGGTCCCACTAGCGGAGTCAATGAGCAGTTCTTC. This sequence encodes CASSLLGPTSGVNEQFF.

A single count supports this clone. The genes are TRBV9 and TRBJ2-1; possible D gene TRBD2, 6 bases. Trimming pared 0 bases from V and 3 bases from J, leaving 13 bases between. The CDR3 is 16 residues long. Germline values: CDR1 SGDLS, CDR2 YYNGEE. The CDR3 DNA is TGTGCCAGCAGCGTAGGGAGCGGGTCGAACTACAATGAGCAGTTCTTC. It is translated as CASSVGSGSNYNEQFF.

Remarks on this clone: At one end the junction does not follow the germline gene, possibly because of a read error. This chain joins TRBV7-9 and TRBJ2-1; D is unresolved. The CDR3 length is 11 residues. Germline values: CDR1 SEHNR, CDR2 FQNEAQ (reference sequence). DNA for the CDR3: TGTGCCAGCAGCATCGAGGTCCTAGTGCTCTTC. Protein sequence: CASSIEVLVLF.

In this sample, this clone turned up once. The chain has TRBV15 and TRBJ1-2, with TRBD1 identical over 7 bases. V lost 6 bases and J lost 1; bases outside the gene matches: 5. The CDR3 is made up of 14 amino acids. CDR1 LNHNV and CDR2 YYDKDF come from the germline V gene (reference sequence). The CDR3 is CATSYDRVNYGYTF. In nucleotides, the CDR3 is TGTGCCACCAGTTACGACAGGGTTAACTATGGCTACACCTTC.

V gene TRBV28 combines with J gene TRBJ1-2; D remains ambiguous. CDR1 and CDR2 from the germline V gene are MDHEN and SYDVKM. The V end was cut by 5 bases, the J end by 1 base, with 5 bases between. The CDR3 runs to 12 residues. The CDR3 reads CASSRVNYGYTF. The CDR3 region has the DNA TGTGCCAGCAGTCGAGTTAACTATGGCTACACCTTC.

The chain carries TRBV5-1 and TRBJ2-3, with 8 bases fitting TRBD1. With V trimmed by 4 bases and J by 3 bases, 7 bases remained unmatched. Per germline, CDR1 SGHRS and CDR2 YFSETQ. CDR3 size: 15 residues. The CDR3 DNA follows: TGCGCCAGCAGCACCGGACAGGGATTGACAGATACGCAGTATTTT. Amino acid sequence: CASSTGQGLTDTQYF.

The chain uses TRBV7-3 and TRBJ2-1, with TRBD2 matching 7 bases. The V gene's germline CDR1 is SGHTA and CDR2 FQGTGA. J was trimmed by 7 bases and V by 2 bases; bases with no gene match: 8. CDR3 length: 15 amino acids. The chain's CDR3 is CASSLAGEGGNEQFF. The CDR3 DNA follows: TGTGCCAGCAGCTTAGCGGGGGAGGGTGGGAATGAGCAGTTCTTC.

In its sample, this clone was seen once. The J gene is TRBJ2-2, the V gene TRBV7-8; D is perhaps TRBD1 (5 bases). CDR3 length equals 15 residues. V lost 2 bases to trimming and J lost 1 base, with 8 bases between them. CDR1 and CDR2 from the germline V gene are SGHVS and FQNEAQ. In nucleotides, the CDR3 is TGTGCCAGCAGCTTACGGCAGGGGAACACCGGGGAGCTGTTTTTT. Its protein product is CASSLRQGNTGELFF.

As DNA, the CDR3 is TGTGCCAGCAGCGCCCTTGGGGGCCCGACTAATGAAAAACTGTTTTTT. Protein product: CASSALGGPTNEKLFF. The chain is built from TRBV5-5 and TRBJ1-4, with a weak D call TRBD1 (6 bases). Germline V gene lookup returns CDR1 SGHKS and CDR2 YYEKEE (reference sequence). CDR3 length equals 16 residues. Trimming shortened V by 4 bases and J by 2 bases, and 15 bases separated the two germline ends.

The chain carries TRBV9 and TRBJ2-7; possibly TRBD1 for D (5 bases). This CDR3 comprises 15 residues. Germline loops: CDR1 SGDLS, CDR2 YYNGEE. V was pared by 0 bases and J by 4 bases, with 14 bases between. In DNA form, the CDR3 reads TGTGCCAGCAGCGTAGGAGCCCAGGGCCGTTACGAGCAGTACTTC. Translation: CASSVGAQGRYEQYF.

This chain joins TRBV15 and TRBJ1-2; 9 positions match TRBD1. Germline loops: CDR1 LNHNV, CDR2 YYDKDF (reference sequence). The CDR3 is 18 residues long. Trimming at V came to 0 bases and at J to 1 base, leaving 9 bases not matched to a gene. CDR3 in DNA: TGTGCCACCAGCAGAGATCCCACAGGGGGCGAGATTAACTATGGCTACACCTTC. Amino acids: CATSRDPTGGEINYGYTF.

The chain recombines TRBV12-3 or TRBV12-4 with TRBJ1-5, with 7 bases fitting TRBD1. CDR3 length: 13 amino acids. The J segment lost 4 bases and the V segment lost 5 bases, leaving 2 bases of the junction unmatched. The CDR3: CASSTGENQPQHF. In nucleotides, the CDR3 is TGTGCCAGCAGTACAGGGGAGAATCAGCCCCAGCATTTT.

The chain links TRBV5-6 to TRBJ1-1, with unresolved D. The CDR3 contains 11 residues. Per germline, CDR1 SGHDT and CDR2 YYEEEE. V dropped 7 bases and J dropped 2 bases, with 6 bases sitting between them. The CDR3 DNA sequence: TGTGCCAGCCGCGCTAACACTGAAGCTTTCTTT. Protein: CASRANTEAFF.

This chain connects TRBV6-5 to TRBJ1-6; 7 nucleotides align to TRBD1. Per germline, CDR1 MNHEY and CDR2 SVGAGI. The CDR3 covers 15 residues. J was trimmed by 8 bases and V by 0 bases; bases with no gene match: 4. The CDR3 DNA sequence: TGTGCCAGCAGTTACTCCTACAGGGGCGATTCACCCCTCCACTTT. As protein: CASSYSYRGDSPLHF.

The chain combines TRBV6-5 with TRBJ1-5; 9 positions agree with TRBD1. The length of the CDR3 is 15 residues. The germline CDR1 and CDR2 sequences are MNHEY and SVGAGI. The junction had 9 bases not matched to a gene; V was cut back by 8 bases and J by 4 bases. CDR3 residues: CASLITGGLNQPQHF. Written as DNA, the CDR3 is TGTGCCAGCCTAATTACAGGGGGCCTAAATCAGCCCCAGCATTTT.

The genes are TRBV7-8 and TRBJ1-4; no clear D. Germline lookup yields CDR1 SGHVS and CDR2 FQNEAQ. The CDR3 is 15 residues long. V was trimmed by 7 bases and J by 2 bases, leaving 14 bases between them. CDR3 sequence: CASTLGSQTNEKLFF. In DNA form, the CDR3 reads TGTGCCAGCACACTAGGGAGTCAGACTAATGAAAAACTGTTTTTT.

The V and J genes are TRBV7-8 and TRBJ2-7, with 10 bases that match TRBD1. J was trimmed by 0 bases and V by 4 bases; bases with no gene match: 3. The germline V gene has CDR1 SGHVS and CDR2 FQNEAQ. This CDR3 has 15 residues. The chain's CDR3 is CASSWTGGSSYEQYF. The CDR3 coding sequence is TGTGCCAGCAGCTGGACAGGGGGGTCCTCCTACGAGCAGTACTTC.

J is TRBJ1-1 and V is TRBV12-5; a weak D match, TRBD1 (5 bases). V was shortened by 5 bases and J by 4 bases, with 14 bases between the two germline ends. Germline CDR1 LGHNT, CDR2 FRNRAP. The CDR3 sequence is 14 residues long. The DNA of the CDR3 is TGTGCTAGTGGTCCTTCGGGGGGTGGCACTGAAGCTTTCTTT. This gives the protein CASGPSGGGTEAFF. Filled out from reference TRBV12-5 and TRBJ1-1, the complete variable domain reads DARVTQTPRHKVTEMGQEVTMRCQPILGHNTVFWYRQTMMQGLELLAYFRNRAPLDDSGMPKDRFSAEMPDATLATLKIQPSEPRDSAVYFCASGPSGGGTEAFFGQGTRLTVV.

This clone was detected only a few times. The J gene is TRBJ2-1, the V gene TRBV27; TRBD1 agrees at 8 bases. Germline V gene sequence: CDR1 MNHEY, CDR2 SMNVEV (reference sequence). The CDR3 spans 18 residues. The V and J ends lost 6 bases and 3 bases, in that order; junction bases with no gene match: 16. CDR3 coding DNA: TGTGCCAGCAGCCATGATTTTAGAATACAGGGGGACTACAATGAGCAGTTCTTC. Encoded protein: CASSHDFRIQGDYNEQFF.

J is TRBJ1-1 and V is TRBV11-2, with a possible D match to TRBD1 (5 bases). Germline V gives CDR1 SGHAT, CDR2 FQNNGV. Trimming stripped 3 bases from V and 2 bases from J, with 13 bases between. This CDR3 spans 15 amino acids. The CDR3 region has the DNA TGTGCCAGCAGCTTTCTGAGAGGACAAAACACTGAAGCTTTCTTT. Translation: CASSFLRGQNTEAFF.

The chain has TRBV12-5 and TRBJ2-1, with TRBD2 matching 13 bases. V was clipped by 4 bases and J by 8 bases; unmatched bases: 8. The germline V gene encodes CDR1 LGHNT and CDR2 FRNRAP. The CDR3 contains 16 residues. CDR3 protein: CASGWGETSGRDEQFF. The CDR3, as DNA: TGTGCTAGTGGTTGGGGGGAAACTAGCGGGAGGGATGAGCAGTTCTTC.

V is TRBV9 and J is TRBJ1-6; TRBD1 aligns across 7 bases. The CDR3 sequence is 15 residues long. Looked up from germline, CDR1 is SGDLS and CDR2 is YYNGEE. V lost 0 bases, J lost 6 bases, and 3 bases stayed unmatched. In nucleotides, the CDR3 is TGTGCCAGCAGCGTAGTGCCAGGGGGTAATTCACCCCTCCACTTT. Amino acids: CASSVVPGGNSPLHF.

The genes are TRBV5-1 and TRBJ1-4, with 8 bases identical to TRBD1. Germline CDR1 is SGHRS and CDR2 is YFSETQ. V was clipped by 0 bases and J by 6 bases; unmatched bases: 10. The CDR3 length is 17 residues. CDR3 sequence reads: CASSLGPGGAGDEKLFF. The CDR3 DNA sequence: TGCGCCAGCAGCTTGGGACCAGGGGGCGCCGGTGATGAAAAACTGTTTTTT.

The DNA for the CDR3 is TGTGCCAGCAGCGCGACAGGGCGGAACACCGGGGAGCTGTTTTTT. Protein sequence: CASSATGRNTGELFF. The chain combines TRBV7-3 with TRBJ2-2; 7 bases match TRBD1. The CDR3 consists of 15 residues. V was clipped by 5 bases and J by 1 base; unmatched bases: 4. Germline V gives CDR1 SGHTA, CDR2 FQGTGA.